One sample yielded the 2 T cell receptor beta chains listed below, sequenced in a study of T cells in Graves' hyperthyroidism and ophthalmopathy. Amplified TCR beta CDR3 regions derived from RNA transcripts. The HTBI primer set was used in a first-round RT-PCR of the TCR CDR3. TCRdb passed the multiplex PCR reads through MiXCR, listing each CDR3 protein once. The repertoire has some 570,000 distinct CDR3 sequences, more than 13% of them found once; the top ten carry roughly 7.7%. Sequences were obtained from blood. The source is a woman between 18 and 29 years old with Graves' ophthalmopathy.

The chain is built from TRBV11-2 and TRBJ2-5; 12 positions agree with TRBD2. Germline V gene sequence: CDR1 SGHAT, CDR2 FQNNGV. The CDR3 totals 14 residues. V lost 6 bases, J lost 5 bases, and 4 bases stayed unmatched. The DNA of the CDR3 is TGTGCCAGCAGGGGGGGGACTAGCGGGGAGACCCAGTACTTC. This codes for CASRGGTSGETQYF.

This clonotype has a count of ten or more. The chain couples TRBV18 to TRBJ1-1; TRBD1 is a possible D gene (5 bases). The CDR3 has 13 residues. Trimming took off 1 base at V and 2 bases at J, with 5 bases between the two ends. CDR1 is KGHSH, CDR2 LQKENI, per germline. The CDR3 DNA follows: TGTGCCAGCTCACCACGGGACAACACTGAAGCTTTCTTT. It codes for CASSPRDNTEAFF.